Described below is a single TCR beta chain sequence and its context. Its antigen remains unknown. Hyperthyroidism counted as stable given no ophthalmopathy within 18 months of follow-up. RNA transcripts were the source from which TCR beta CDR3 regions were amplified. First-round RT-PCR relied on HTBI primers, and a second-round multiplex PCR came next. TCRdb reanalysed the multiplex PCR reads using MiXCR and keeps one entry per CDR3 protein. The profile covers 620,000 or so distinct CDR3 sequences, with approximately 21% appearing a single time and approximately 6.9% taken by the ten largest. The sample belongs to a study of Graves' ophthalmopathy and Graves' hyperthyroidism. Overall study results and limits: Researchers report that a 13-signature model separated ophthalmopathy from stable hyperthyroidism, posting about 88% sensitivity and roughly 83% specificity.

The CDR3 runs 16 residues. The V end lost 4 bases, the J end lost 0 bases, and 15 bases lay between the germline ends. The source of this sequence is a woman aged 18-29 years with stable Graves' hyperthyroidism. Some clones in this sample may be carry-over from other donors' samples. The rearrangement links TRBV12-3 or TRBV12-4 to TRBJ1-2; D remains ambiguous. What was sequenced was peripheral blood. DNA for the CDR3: TGTGCCAGCAGTTCGATCCCCGAGGATCCTAACTATGGCTACACCTTC. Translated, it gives CASSSIPEDPNYGYTF.